Given below is one T cell receptor (beta chain) in context. The record originates from a study of blood T cell repertoires in COVID-19. Measured with immunoSEQ multiplex PCR; TCRdb has only the in-frame clones, and not every one. The sample lists nearly 300,000 clones, about 81% occurring once. The V end was cut by 2 bases, the J end by 2 bases, with 10 bases between. The germline gives CDR1 MNHEY, CDR2 SMNVEV (reference sequence). CDR3 length: 15 amino acids. The V and J genes are TRBV27 and TRBJ1-3; tentatively, D is TRBD1 (5 bases). The receptor was isolated from a human donor with COVID-19, enrolled during active disease. The donor label of this sample is uncertain. Specimen: peripheral blood. As DNA, the CDR3 is TGTGCCAGCAGTTTAGTTTCAGGGACTGGAAACACCATATATTTT. As protein: CASSLVSGTGNTIYF.